These 16 T cell receptor beta chains originate from one sample sequenced in a study of lymphopenia after photon versus proton radiotherapy. The protocol was immunoSEQ multiplex PCR, while the TCRdb copy is restricted to in-frame clones and leaves out a portion. The sample lists about 50,000 clones, roughly 90% occurring once. Sequenced here: peripheral blood, sampled from a patient treated with photon-based radiotherapy. The receptors come from a woman between 35 and 50 years old with cholangiocarcinoma.

The chain links TRBV30 to TRBJ1-3; no clear D. This CDR3 has 14 residues. V dropped 0 bases and J dropped 7 bases, with 13 bases sitting between them. Per germline, CDR1 GTSNPN and CDR2 SVGIG (reference sequence). The CDR3 DNA is TGTGCCTGGAGTGTAGGCGGGAAAATGAACACCATATATTTT. Translation gives CAWSVGGKMNTIYF. The full variable domain, in which reference TRBV30 and TRBJ1-3 provide the parts outside the CDR3, is SQTIHQWPATLVQPVGSPLSLECTVEGTSNPNLYWYRQAAGRGLQLLFYSVGIGQISSEVPQNLSASRPQDRQFILSSKKLLLSDSGFYLCAWSVGGKMNTIYFGEGSWLTVV.

The rearrangement uses TRBV27 and TRBJ2-5, with D possibly TRBD2 on 5 matching bases. V lost 6 bases to trimming and J lost 4 bases, with 12 bases between them. The CDR3 spans 13 residues. Looked up from germline, CDR1 is MNHEY and CDR2 is SMNVEV (reference sequence). The CDR3, as DNA: TGTGCCAGCAGCTACAAAGGAGGAGAGACCCAGTACTTC. Translating gives CASSYKGGETQYF.

This chain connects TRBV4-3 to TRBJ2-7; D might be TRBD2 (5 bases). Between the trimmed V and J ends, which lost 3 bases and 2 bases, there was a span of 11 bases. Germline lookup yields CDR1 LGHNA and CDR2 YSLEER. The length of the CDR3 is 14 residues. CDR3 in amino acids: CASSHLEDPYEQYF. CDR3 DNA: TGCGCCAGCAGCCACCTGGAGGATCCCTACGAGCAGTACTTC.

The V call is TRBV2, the J call TRBJ2-3; D is ambiguous. Trimming took off 8 bases at V and 6 bases at J, with 9 bases between the two ends. Germline V gene lookup returns CDR1 SNHLY and CDR2 FYNNEI. This CDR3 has 11 residues. CDR3 amino acids: CASRLGDTQYF. In nucleotides, the CDR3 is TGTGCCAGCCGACTGGGGGATACGCAGTATTTT.

The chain carries TRBV5-5 and TRBJ1-1; D is ambiguous. V was clipped by 0 bases and J by 2 bases, with 11 bases between them. The CDR3 runs 15 residues. Germline CDR1 is SGHKS and CDR2 is YYEKEE (reference sequence). Written as DNA, the CDR3 is TGTGCCAGCAGCTTGGTGATCTACGACAACACTGAAGCTTTCTTT. Protein sequence: CASSLVIYDNTEAFF.

The rearrangement uses TRBV19 and TRBJ1-1, with D hard to call. The CDR3 sequence is 13 residues long. The V and J ends lost 2 bases and 1 base respectively, with 5 bases between them. From germline, CDR1 is LNHDA and CDR2 SQIVND (reference sequence). CDR3 sequence (DNA): TGTGCCAGTAGTATAAACAGGAACACTGAAGCTTTCTTT. Residues: CASSINRNTEAFF.

CDR3 in amino acids: CASSSQEGYNSPLHF. CDR3 DNA: TGTGCCAGCAGCTCGCAGGAGGGGTATAATTCACCCCTCCACTTT. The chain has TRBV13 and TRBJ1-6; tentatively, D is TRBD1 (5 bases). Germline V CDR1 and CDR2: PRHDT, FYEKMQ (reference sequence). V was trimmed by 4 bases and J by 4 bases, leaving 11 bases between them. There are 15 residues in the CDR3.

The chain carries TRBV6-5 and TRBJ1-2, with a possible D match to TRBD1 (6 bases). Trimming took off 7 bases at V and 0 bases at J, with 15 bases between the two ends. Per germline, CDR1 MNHEY and CDR2 SVGAGI. The CDR3 is 15 amino acids. The CDR3: CASMVAGDANYGYTF. The CDR3 coding sequence is TGTGCCAGCATGGTAGCAGGGGACGCTAACTATGGCTACACCTTC.

V usage is TRBV4-3 and J usage is TRBJ2-2; 7 bases are a match to TRBD2. Germline values: CDR1 LGHNA, CDR2 YSLEER. The CDR3 runs 15 residues. V lost 4 bases, J lost 8 bases, and 10 bases stayed unmatched. This chain's CDR3 is CASSLLTGGAGELFF. The CDR3 DNA reads TGCGCCAGCAGCCTCCTGACGGGGGGTGCGGGGGAGCTGTTTTTT.

The CDR3 DNA sequence: TGTGCCAGCAGCCCCCCGGGACAGGGTTTAGGCTACACCTTC. It encodes CASSPPGQGLGYTF. This chain uses TRBV7-2 with TRBJ1-2; 9 bases are shared with TRBD1. The germline V gene encodes CDR1 SGHTA and CDR2 FQGNSA. The junction had 9 bases not matched to a gene; V was cut back by 5 bases and J by 8 bases. The CDR3 is 14 amino acids.

This chain links TRBV14 with TRBJ2-7, with 7 bases matching TRBD1. The V gene's germline CDR1 is SGHDN and CDR2 FVKESK. The CDR3 consists of 16 residues. V was pared by 1 base and J by 2 bases, with 8 bases of the junction left unmatched. The CDR3 region has the DNA TGTGCCAGCAGCCAAGCCGTAGGGGACAGTCCCTACGAGCAGTACTTC. It translates to CASSQAVGDSPYEQYF.

This clone was detected once. V usage is TRBV5-1 and J usage is TRBJ2-6; D is undetermined. V shed 4 bases and J shed 1 base, with 12 bases lying between them. Germline lookup yields CDR1 SGHRS and CDR2 YFSETQ. The CDR3 is 16 residues long. The CDR3 DNA follows: TGCGCCAGCAGCGGGCTATGGAGTTCTGGGGCCAACGTCCTGACTTTC. Translating gives CASSGLWSSGANVLTF.

This chain joins TRBV6-5 and TRBJ1-4, with a tentative D call TRBD1 (5 bases). Per the germline V gene, CDR1 is MNHEY and CDR2 is SVGAGI. The germline V and J ends were trimmed by 2 bases and 3 bases, with 7 bases remaining between them. This CDR3 contains 14 residues. This CDR3 is CASSYGGSNEKLFF. The CDR3 nucleotides read TGTGCCAGCAGTTACGGGGGGTCTAATGAAAAACTGTTTTTT.

Turning to this clone: At one of its ends the junction is not consistent with the germline gene, which may arise from a read error. J is TRBJ1-5 and V is TRBV6-1; D might be TRBD1 (5 bases). This CDR3 has 15 residues. CDR1 is MNHNS and CDR2 is SASEGT in the germline V gene. CDR3 DNA sequence: TGTGCCAGCAGGGAAGGGGTTTTGGGCAATCAGCCCCAGCATTTT. Translation: CASREGVLGNQPQHF.

The chain is built from TRBV5-5 and TRBJ1-1; no reliable D call. Trimming cost V 0 bases and J 3 bases, with 9 bases left between them. Germline-derived CDR1 and CDR2 are SGHKS and YYEKEE (reference sequence). The CDR3 is 14 amino acids. The CDR3 DNA reads as TGTGCCAGCAGCTTGGGGCCAGCGCACACTGAAGCTTTCTTT. Translated, it gives CASSLGPAHTEAFF.

The V and J genes are TRBV28 and TRBJ1-1; D unresolved. V gave up 7 bases and J gave up 0 bases, with 9 bases separating them. There are 13 residues in the CDR3. The germline V gene has CDR1 MDHEN and CDR2 SYDVKM. CDR3 bases: TGTGCCAGCAAGGTCCCTTTGAACACTGAAGCTTTCTTT. Translating it yields CASKVPLNTEAFF.